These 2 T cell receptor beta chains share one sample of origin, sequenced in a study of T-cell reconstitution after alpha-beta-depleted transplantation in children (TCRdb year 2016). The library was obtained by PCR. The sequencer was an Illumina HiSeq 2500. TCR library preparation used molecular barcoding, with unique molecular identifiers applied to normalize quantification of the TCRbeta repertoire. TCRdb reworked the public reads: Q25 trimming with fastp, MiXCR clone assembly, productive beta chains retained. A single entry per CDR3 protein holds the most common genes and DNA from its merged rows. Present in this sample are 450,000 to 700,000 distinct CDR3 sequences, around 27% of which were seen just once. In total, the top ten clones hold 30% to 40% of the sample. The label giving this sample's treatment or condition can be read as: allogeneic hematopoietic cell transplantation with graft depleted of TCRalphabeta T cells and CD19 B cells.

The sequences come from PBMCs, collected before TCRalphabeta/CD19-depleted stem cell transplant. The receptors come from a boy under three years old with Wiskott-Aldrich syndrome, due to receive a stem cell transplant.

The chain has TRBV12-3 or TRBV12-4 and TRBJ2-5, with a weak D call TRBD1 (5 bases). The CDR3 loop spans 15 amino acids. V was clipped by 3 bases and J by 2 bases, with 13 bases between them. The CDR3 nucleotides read TGTGCCAGCAGTTTTGGTAGGGGTCGACAAGAGACCCAGTACTTC. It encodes CASSFGRGRQETQYF.

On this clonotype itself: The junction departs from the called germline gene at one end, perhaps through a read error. Written as DNA, the CDR3 is TGCGCCAGCAGCCCCGGAGGGGGGAACACCGGGGAGCCGTTTTTT. Its protein is CASSPGGGNTGEPFF. The chain links TRBV5-1 to TRBJ2-2; D is perhaps TRBD1 or TRBD2 (6 bases each). This CDR3 is 15 amino acids long. Germline V gene sequence: CDR1 SGHRS, CDR2 YFSETQ.